The 30 T cell receptor beta chains given below trace back to one sample, sequenced in a study of Tregs in tolerant kidney transplant recipients. Sequencing was performed with immunoSEQ multiplex PCR; in TCRdb, only in-frame clones are kept and a portion is missing. The sample has some 52,000 clones. Material: CD4+ T cells from blood, obtained before the transplant. These receptors all come from a human donor who received a combined kidney and bone marrow transplant.

As concerns this clone: The observed sequence ends 3 residues before the CDR3 terminus, with the missing tail filled in from the germline J gene. V usage is TRBV2 and J usage is TRBJ1-1; D is possibly TRBD1 (6 bases). Trimming left V 6 bases short and J 1 base short, with 9 bases between. The CDR3 covers 13 residues. Germline values: CDR1 SNHLY, CDR2 FYNNEI. The CDR3 sequence is CASRPRGNTEAFF. CDR3 DNA (partial): TGTGCCAGCAGACCCAGGGGGAACACTGAA.

Concerning this clone: The germline gene is not matched at one end of the junction; a read error may be the cause. The read terminates 3 residues ahead of where the CDR3 ends, so the germline J gene completes it. This sequence joins TRBV12-5 and TRBJ2-6, with a weak D call TRBD1 (5 bases). The CDR3 covers 17 residues. Germline V lookup: CDR1 LGHNT, CDR2 FRNRAP. This chain's CDR3 is CASGLGQTSSGATVLTF. The covered CDR3 bases are TGTGCTAGTGGTTTGGGGCAAACGAGCTCTGGGGCCACCGTC. The full variable domain, rest sourced from reference TRBV12-5 and TRBJ2-6, is DARVTQTPRHKVTEMGQEVTMRCQPILGHNTVFWYRQTMMQGLELLAYFRNRAPLDDSGMPKDRFSAEMPDATLATLKIQPSEPRDSAVYFCASGLGQTSSGATVLTFGAGSRLTVL.

A remark on this clone: The read stops 3 residues short of the end of the CDR3; the missing end is completed from the germline J gene. The rearrangement links TRBV6-2 or TRBV6-3 to TRBJ2-4, with TRBD1 matching over 10 bases. Per germline, CDR1 MNHEY and CDR2 SVGEGT. This CDR3 has 15 amino acids. The junction had 9 bases not matched to a gene; V was cut back by 7 bases and J by 6 bases. The CDR3 here is CASTPGQGRPNIQYF. The CDR3 DNA, read in part, is TGTGCCAGCACCCCGGGACAGGGGAGGCCAAACATT.

To note about this clone: Read sequence stops 3 residues before the CDR3 end, and the germline J gene provides the missing end. The rearrangement uses TRBV12-5 and TRBJ1-2, with 12 positions matching TRBD1. This CDR3 is 16 amino acids long. Unmatched junction bases numbered 11, after V lost 6 bases and J lost 6 bases. The germline V gene has CDR1 LGHNT and CDR2 FRNRAP. The sequenced CDR3 bases are TGTGCTAGTGGCCAGAAACGGGACAGGGGGCTTGATGGC. This sequence encodes CASGQKRDRGLDG. The whole CDR3 protein reads CASGQKRDRGLDGYTF.

Concerning this clone: The missing CDR3 end, 3 residues past where the read stops, is filled in from the germline J gene. The V and J genes are TRBV19 and TRBJ1-1, with 7 bases lining up with TRBD1. Germline V gene lookup returns CDR1 LNHDA and CDR2 SQIVND (reference sequence). The CDR3 runs to 15 residues. After removal of 6 bases from V and 1 base from J, the junction contained 8 bases not matched to a gene. The CDR3 reads CASRINRGGNTEAFF. CDR3 DNA (partial): TGTGCCAGTAGGATAAACAGGGGTGGGAACACTGAA.

Concerning this clone itself: The read terminates 3 residues before the CDR3 end, so the remaining end is supplied by the germline J gene. V gene TRBV19 combines with J gene TRBJ2-3; the match to TRBD1 covers 7 bases. V shed 8 bases, J shed 6 bases, and the junction held 8 bases outside the gene matches. Looked up from germline, CDR1 is LNHDA and CDR2 is SQIVND (reference sequence). This CDR3 has 13 residues. The chain's CDR3 is CASLGTVADTQYF. The part of the CDR3 DNA that was read is TGTGCCAGTCTAGGGACAGTCGCGGATACG.

Turning to this clone: The CDR3 is cut off 3 residues early in the read; its end comes from the germline J gene. The chain is built from TRBV19 and TRBJ2-7; 9 bases agree with TRBD2. V was pared by 3 bases and J by 6 bases, with 12 bases of the junction left unmatched. This CDR3 spans 16 amino acids. Germline V CDR1 and CDR2: LNHDA, SQIVND (reference sequence). CDR3 bases read: TGTGCCAGTAGTATCGGGTCTAGCGGGATACTAGGCGAG. Translated, it gives CASSIGSSGILGE. The entire CDR3 protein is CASSIGSSGILGEQYF.

With respect to this clone: The read finishes 3 residues shy of the CDR3 end, and the germline J gene is used to complete it. The chain recombines TRBV5-1 with TRBJ1-1; D might be TRBD1 (5 bases). CDR3 length: 13 amino acids. In germline, CDR1 is SGHRS, CDR2 YFSETQ. Trimming pared 2 bases from V and 6 bases from J, leaving 11 bases between. This CDR3 reads CASSLEDKSEAFF. The sequenced CDR3 bases are TGCGCCAGCAGCTTAGAGGACAAGTCTGAA.

Comments on this clone: Read data end 3 residues before the CDR3 end; the end is taken from the germline J gene. J is TRBJ2-2 and V is TRBV30, with 7 positions matching TRBD1. The junction had 4 bases not matched to a gene; V was cut back by 7 bases and J by 2 bases. The CDR3 contains 13 residues. CDR1 and CDR2 from the germline V gene are GTSNPN and SVGIG (reference sequence). Incomplete CDR3 DNA: TGTGCCTTGGGGACAGCTAACACCGGGGAG. Residues: CALGTANTGE. The whole CDR3 reads CALGTANTGELFF.

Of note for this clone: The read terminates 3 residues before the CDR3 end, so the remaining end is supplied by the germline J gene. The chain couples TRBV7-2 to TRBJ2-2; 9 nucleotides align to TRBD1. The CDR3 contains 16 residues. Germline V gene data show CDR1 as SGHTA and CDR2 as FQGNSA. V trimming: 0 bases; J trimming: 5 bases; junction bases outside the gene matches: 4. CDR3 sequence: CASSLAGQGVTGELFF. The sequenced CDR3 bases are TGTGCCAGCAGCTTAGCGGGACAGGGCGTGACCGGGGAG.

Concerning this clone: The read terminates 3 residues before the CDR3 end, so the remaining end is supplied by the germline J gene. V is TRBV5-1 and J is TRBJ1-4; TRBD1 matches 10 bases. The ends lost 0 bases at V and 1 base at J; junction bases unmatched: 6. The CDR3 is made up of 18 amino acids. The germline CDR1 and CDR2 sequences are SGHRS and YFSETQ. The covered CDR3 bases are TGCGCCAGCAGCTTGGTAGGGACAGGGGCTGGAACTAATGAAAAA. As protein: CASSLVGTGAGTNEK. The entire CDR3 reads CASSLVGTGAGTNEKLFF.

The CDR3 is CAWTSGLAGGTDTQYF. Partial CDR3 DNA: TGTGCCTGGACCAGCGGACTAGCGGGAGGCACAGATACG. The gene calls are TRBV30 and TRBJ2-3; 13 bases fit TRBD2. The read terminates 3 residues before the CDR3 end, so the remaining end is supplied by the germline J gene. Germline loops: CDR1 GTSNPN, CDR2 SVGIG (reference sequence). Losses at the gene ends were 4 bases for V and 1 base for J; bases not matched to a gene: 5. The CDR3 contains 16 residues.

With respect to this clone: The read ends 3 residues shy of where the CDR3 ends; the end is completed using the germline J gene. The chain employs TRBV6-1 and TRBJ1-5; D unresolved. CDR3 length: 13 residues. V gave up 2 bases and J gave up 4 bases, with 6 bases separating them. Germline V gives CDR1 MNHNS, CDR2 SASEGT. CDR3: CASSERTNQPQHF. The sequenced part of the CDR3 DNA is TGTGCCAGCAGTGAAAGAACAAATCAGCCC.

With regard to this clone: The read terminates 3 residues before the CDR3 end, so the remaining end is supplied by the germline J gene. The chain links TRBV2 to TRBJ1-4; D ambiguous. Germline lookup yields CDR1 SNHLY and CDR2 FYNNEI. This CDR3 is built from 13 residues. Trimming took off 8 bases at V and 1 base at J, with 8 bases between the two ends. The CDR3 protein is CASEGGTNEKLFF. CDR3 bases read: TGTGCCAGCGAAGGTGGAACTAATGAAAAA.

Regarding this clone: The observed sequence ends 3 residues before the CDR3 terminus, with the missing tail filled in from the germline J gene. The V call is TRBV5-1, the J call TRBJ2-2; D perhaps matches TRBD1 (6 bases). The CDR3 has 13 amino acids. Looked up from germline, CDR1 is SGHRS and CDR2 is YFSETQ. The ends were cut back, 7 bases at V and 5 bases at J, with 12 bases in the middle. Partial CDR3 DNA: TGCGCCAGCGCCCTACAGGGAACCGGGGAG. This codes for CASALQGTGE. Given in full, the CDR3 is CASALQGTGELFF.

In regard to this clone: The CDR3 extends 3 residues past the end of the read, so its final part is completed from the germline J gene. The chain has TRBV19 and TRBJ2-5; D possibly corresponds to TRBD1 (5 bases). The V end lost 2 bases, the J end lost 2 bases, and 12 bases lay between the germline ends. Germline V gives CDR1 LNHDA, CDR2 SQIVND (reference sequence). The CDR3 sequence is 15 residues long. The CDR3 bases that were read are TGTGCCAGTAGTATATTCGGGCAGGGACAAGAGACC. This codes for CASSIFGQGQET. From start to end, the CDR3 is CASSIFGQGQETQYF.

To note about this clone: The CDR3 is cut off 3 residues early in the read; its end comes from the germline J gene. The V gene is TRBV2, the J gene TRBJ2-1, with D possibly TRBD2 on 5 matching bases. The CDR3 contains 14 residues. V dropped 7 bases and J dropped 5 bases, with 15 bases sitting between them. Germline-derived CDR1 and CDR2 are SNHLY and FYNNEI. The CDR3 loop reads CASIRGLRNNEQFF. Partial CDR3 DNA: TGTGCCAGCATACGCGGGTTGAGAAACAATGAG.

Notes on this clone: Coverage ceases 3 residues before the CDR3 finishes, and the germline J gene fills in the end. J is TRBJ2-2 and V is TRBV19, with 11 bases matching TRBD2. Germline CDR1 reads LNHDA; CDR2 reads SQIVND (reference sequence). The CDR3 has 17 residues. Trimming removed 0 bases from V and 5 bases from J; junction bases left unmatched: 5. CDR3 in amino acids: CASSIDPGLAGTGELFF. CDR3 DNA (partial): TGTGCCAGTAGTATAGATCCTGGACTAGCGGGTACCGGGGAG. The complete variable domain, with remaining parts taken from reference TRBV19 and TRBJ2-2, reads DGGITQSPKYLFRKEGQNVTLSCEQNLNHDAMYWYRQDPGQGLRLIYYSQIVNDFQKGDIAEGYSVSREKKESFPLTVTSAQKNPTAFYLCASSIDPGLAGTGELFFGEGSRLTVL.

For this clone: The DNA ends 3 residues before the CDR3 does, and the rest of the CDR3 is filled in from the germline J gene. V usage is TRBV2 and J usage is TRBJ2-7, with 9 nucleotides matching TRBD2. The CDR3 is made up of 15 amino acids. The germline gives CDR1 SNHLY, CDR2 FYNNEI. V trimming: 3 bases; J trimming: 5 bases; junction bases outside the gene matches: 8. CDR3 DNA (partial): TGTGCCAGCAGTGACTTTTTGGCGGGGGGGCACGAG. Translation: CASSDFLAGGHE. The entire CDR3 protein is CASSDFLAGGHEQYF.

In regard to this clone: The CDR3 end lies 3 residues beyond the end of the read and is filled in from the germline J gene. The chain has TRBV2 and TRBJ2-3; 11 nucleotides line up with TRBD2. CDR3 size: 15 residues. V lost 8 bases and J lost 5; bases outside the gene matches: 9. Germline assignment: CDR1 SNHLY and CDR2 FYNNEI. The CDR3 sequence is CASGRLAGGGDTQYF. CDR3 DNA (partial): TGTGCCAGCGGAAGGCTAGCGGGAGGAGGAGATACG.

On this clone itself: The DNA ends 3 residues before the CDR3 does, and the rest of the CDR3 is filled in from the germline J gene. The V gene is TRBV5-1, the J gene TRBJ1-2; D gene ambiguous. The CDR3 is 13 residues long. Per germline, CDR1 SGHRS and CDR2 YFSETQ. V was cut by 1 base and J by 6 bases, with 10 bases left in between. CDR3 protein: CASSLSWLDGYTF. The CDR3 bases that were read are TGCGCCAGCAGCTTGTCTTGGCTGGATGGC.

As regards this clone: The CDR3 end falls 3 residues outside the read, so it is completed with the germline J gene. This chain uses TRBV6-2 or TRBV6-3 with TRBJ1-4; 8 bases align to TRBD1. The V and J ends lost 6 bases and 6 bases, in that order; junction bases with no gene match: 3. The V gene's germline CDR1 is MNHEY and CDR2 SVGEGT. The CDR3 loop spans 13 amino acids. CDR3 DNA (partial): TGTGCCAGCAGACCGGACAGGGATGAAAAA. This sequence encodes CASRPDRDEK. The CDR3 as a whole reads CASRPDRDEKLFF.

Turning to this clone: The read terminates 3 residues before the CDR3 end, so the remaining end is supplied by the germline J gene. The rearrangement joins TRBV6-1 to TRBJ1-3; D may be TRBD1 (6 bases). CDR1 is MNHNS and CDR2 is SASEGT in the germline V gene. CDR3 length: 14 amino acids. Trimming took off 4 bases at V and 8 bases at J, with 15 bases between the two ends. This CDR3 is CASSATGHIDTIYF. Partial CDR3 DNA: TGTGCCAGCAGTGCGACGGGACACATCGACACC.

CDR3 DNA, as far as it was read: TGTGCCAGCAGTTACTCGACATTCGTGGCTGCTAATTCACCC. This translates into CASSYSTFVAANSP. The entire CDR3 protein reads CASSYSTFVAANSPLHF. The J gene is TRBJ1-6, the V gene TRBV6-2 or TRBV6-3; the D is unclear. The sequenced fragment ends 3 residues before the CDR3 boundary, so the rest is inferred from the germline J gene. The CDR3 totals 17 residues. The germline CDR1 and CDR2 sequences are MNHEY and SVGEGT. The V gene lost 0 bases and the J gene lost 6 bases, with 15 bases spanning the gap.

Details on this clone: The read falls 3 residues short of the CDR3 end, and the missing part is taken from the germline J gene. V is TRBV18 and J is TRBJ1-5; D call uncertain. The V gene's germline CDR1 is KGHSH and CDR2 LQKENI. The CDR3 has 14 amino acids. With 4 bases removed from V and 3 bases from J, the gap between germline ends came to 10 bases. CDR3 protein: CASSLDLLNQPQHF. CDR3 DNA, as far as it was read: TGTGCCAGCTCACTGGACTTGCTCAATCAGCCC.

On this clone itself: Coverage ceases 3 residues before the CDR3 finishes, and the germline J gene fills in the end. V and J are TRBV20-1 and TRBJ2-5; 13 nucleotides align to TRBD2. J lost 5 bases, V lost 1 base, and 7 bases had no gene match. The CDR3 contains 16 residues. Germline V gives CDR1 DFQATT, CDR2 SNEGSKA (reference sequence). The CDR3: CSARGGLAGVSETQYF. The part of the CDR3 DNA that was read is TGCAGTGCTAGAGGTGGACTAGCGGGAGTTTCGGAGACC.

Regarding this clone: From the germline J gene comes the end of the CDR3, since the read stops 3 residues before it. This chain joins TRBV20-1 and TRBJ1-4; D may be TRBD1 (5 bases). The CDR3 extends over 14 amino acids. From germline, CDR1 is DFQATT and CDR2 SNEGSKA (reference sequence). Trimming left V 6 bases short and J 4 bases short, with 15 bases between. CDR3: CSALQDAFNEKLFF. The covered CDR3 bases are TGCAGTGCCTTACAGGACGCCTTTAATGAAAAA.

Note on this clone: The read terminates 3 residues before the CDR3 end, so the remaining end is supplied by the germline J gene. The chain links TRBV19 to TRBJ1-5; D gene unclear. The V gene's germline CDR1 is LNHDA and CDR2 SQIVND (reference sequence). The V end lost 1 base, the J end lost 7 bases, and 14 bases lay between the germline ends. The CDR3 length is 15 residues. CDR3 sequence: CASSIVLGRQQPQHF. The DNA read from the CDR3 is TGTGCCAGTAGTATAGTCTTGGGCAGGCAACAGCCC.

In regard to this clone: The CDR3 end is not reached by the read, which stops 3 residues before it; the germline J gene fills it in. V and J are TRBV6-2 or TRBV6-3 and TRBJ2-2; maybe TRBD1 (6 bases). The CDR3 is 14 residues long. V was clipped by 5 bases and J by 9 bases, with 16 bases between them. Per germline, CDR1 MNHEY and CDR2 SVGEGT. Incomplete CDR3 DNA: TGTGCCAGCAGTCGAGGGGGAGTAGTCCGGGAG. Protein sequence: CASSRGGVVRE. The full CDR3 sequence reads CASSRGGVVRELFF.

In regard to this clone: The read ends 3 residues shy of where the CDR3 ends; the end is completed using the germline J gene. The rearrangement joins TRBV19 to TRBJ2-2; 7 bases line up with TRBD2. V was pared by 6 bases and J by 1 base, with 11 bases of the junction left unmatched. The CDR3 loop spans 17 amino acids. Germline-derived CDR1 and CDR2 are LNHDA and SQIVND (reference sequence). The part of the CDR3 DNA that was read is TGTGCCAGTAGCCCCCGGTCCGAGCGGGGGAACACCGGGGAG. Translating it yields CASSPRSERGNTGE. The entire CDR3 protein reads CASSPRSERGNTGELFF.